Listed below are T cell receptor beta chains from one sample, sequenced in a study of CD8+CD57+ T cells in acquired aplastic anemia. TCRdb reanalysed the reads using MiXCR and keeps one entry per CDR3 protein. Of about half a million distinct CDR3 sequences in the sample, approximately 33% are singletons; the top ten hold 0.8% to 0.85%. The source material was sorted CD4+, CD8+, or CD8+CD57+ T cells (not recorded which) from PBMCs. These receptors originate from a human donor with aplastic anemia. Each CDR3 is given with its conserved first and last residue. D genes are given only for firm matches. The size field is filled for only some rows; it gives once, few, many or a size class.

clone size	V gene	D gene	J gene	CDR3 protein	CDR3 DNA
few	TRBV6-1	TRBD1	TRBJ2-7	CASVGTAYEQYF	TGTGCCAGCGTTGGGACAGCCTACGAGCAGTACTTC
many	TRBV20-1	-	TRBJ1-4	CSARGEKLFF	TGCAGTGCTAGAGGGGAAAAACTGTTTTTT
-	TRBV11-1	TRBD2	TRBJ2-3	CASQAGGGRWAADTQYF	TGTGCCAGTCAGGCGGGAGGAGGACGGTGGGCCGCAGATACGCAGTATTTT
-	TRBV6-1	-	TRBJ2-1	CASIPEGGEQFF	TGTGCCAGCATCCCCGAGGGGGGTGAGCAGTTCTTC
-	TRBV29-1	TRBD1	TRBJ1-1	CSVERSTGDFDTEAFF	TGCAGCGTTGAAAGGAGTACAGGGGATTTTGACACTGAAGCTTTCTTT
many	TRBV6-1	-	TRBJ1-6	CASSEVNSPLHF	TGTGCCAGCAGTGAAGTCAATTCACCCCTCCACTTT
-	TRBV10-3	-	TRBJ1-2	CAIKPPDGYGYTF	TGTGCCATCAAACCTCCGGACGGCTATGGCTACACCTTC
-	TRBV20-1	-	TRBJ2-7	CSASRAESSYEQYF	TGCAGTGCTAGTCGGGCGGAATCCTCCTACGAGCAGTACTTC
-	TRBV3-1	-	TRBJ1-6	CASSLRGATSPLHF	TGTGCCAGCAGCCTCCGGGGGGCAACGTCACCCCTCCACTTT
-	TRBV6-1	-	TRBJ1-5	CASSPPQGSWLHSNQPQHF	TGTGCCAGCAGTCCCCCACAGGGATCTTGGCTTCATAGCAATCAGCCCCAGCATTTT
-	TRBV5-5	-	TRBJ2-6	CASSLDWHSGANVLTF	TGTGCCAGCAGCTTGGACTGGCATTCTGGGGCCAACGTCCTGACTTTC
many	TRBV7-2	-	TRBJ1-1	CASSQGIEAFF	TGTGCCAGCAGCCAGGGGATTGAAGCTTTCTTT
-	TRBV20-1	-	TRBJ2-2	CSAGGDTGELFF	TGCAGTGCGGGTGGGGACACCGGGGAGCTGTTTTTT
many	TRBV19	-	TRBJ1-5	CASSMEGNIEPQHF	TGTGCCAGTAGTATGGAGGGGAATATCGAGCCCCAGCATTTT
-	TRBV2	TRBD1	TRBJ1-2	CASQLQGRIGYTF	TGTGCCAGCCAATTACAGGGGAGGATCGGCTACACCTTC
-	TRBV15	TRBD2	TRBJ2-7	CATSSFTSGGAPYEQYF	TGTGCCACCAGCAGCTTCACTAGCGGGGGGGCGCCCTACGAGCAGTACTTC
many	TRBV9	TRBD1	TRBJ1-5	CASSGTGSNQPQHF	TGTGCCAGCAGCGGGACAGGCTCTAATCAGCCCCAGCATTTT
-	TRBV14	-	TRBJ1-6	CASRQVAGTRNSPLHF	TGTGCCAGCCGCCAAGTAGCCGGGACAAGGAATTCACCCCTCCACTTT
-	TRBV19	-	TRBJ1-1	CASSTGEVNLSTEAFF	TGTGCCAGTAGTACCGGGGAGGTGAACTTGAGCACTGAAGCTTTCTTT
many	TRBV24-1	TRBD2	TRBJ2-3	CATSGGGAVTDTQYF	TGTGCCACCAGTGGCGGGGGGGCGGTCACAGATACGCAGTATTTT
few	TRBV10-3	TRBD1	TRBJ2-5	CASSFSLTGGRETQYF	TGTGCCAGCAGTTTCTCCCTGACAGGGGGACGGGAGACCCAGTACTTC
-	TRBV19	-	TRBJ1-1	CASSAHGVRTEAFF	TGTGCCAGTAGTGCACATGGGGTTCGAACTGAAGCTTTCTTT
-	TRBV24-1	TRBD1	TRBJ2-1	CATSDAHPGQGSSYNEQFF	TGTGCCACCAGTGATGCGCACCCGGGACAGGGTTCCTCCTACAATGAGCAGTTCTTC
-	TRBV11-2	TRBD2	TRBJ2-2	CASSSPGTSGNTGELFF	TGTGCCAGCAGCTCCCCCGGGACTAGCGGGAACACCGGGGAGCTGTTTTTT
few	TRBV7-9	-	TRBJ1-2	CASSDTGLYGYTF	TGTGCCAGCAGCGATACAGGGCTCTATGGCTACACCTTC
-	TRBV20-1	-	TRBJ1-1	CSAREVRTVEAFF	TGCAGTGCTAGAGAAGTCAGGACAGTTGAAGCTTTCTTT
-	TRBV11-2	-	TRBJ1-5	CASSLRPRHPQHF	TGTGCCAGCAGCTTACGTCCCCGGCATCCCCAGCATTTT
few	TRBV20-1	TRBD1	TRBJ1-2	CSARDRDRNFYDYTF	TGCAGTGCCAGGGACAGGGACCGAAACTTCTATGACTACACCTTC
-	TRBV5-1	-	TRBJ1-2	CASSMGADYGYAF	TGCGCCAGCAGCATGGGGGCTGACTATGGCTACGCCTTC
-	TRBV20-1	-	TRBJ1-2	CSARNSPRDTTFNYGYTF	TGCAGTGCTAGAAACTCTCCTAGGGATACAACATTCAACTATGGCTACACCTTC
once	TRBV11-1	-	TRBJ2-3	CASSYPKASPSADTQYF	TGTGCCAGCAGTTACCCAAAGGCTAGCCCCTCCGCAGATACGCAGTATTTT
-	TRBV10-2	TRBD1	TRBJ2-7	CASSEATGAYEQYF	TGCGCCAGCAGTGAGGCAACAGGGGCCTACGAGCAGTACTTC
many	TRBV7-8	-	TRBJ2-3	CASSLFGPDTQYF	-
once	TRBV20-1	-	TRBJ1-1	CSASSGENTEAFF	TGCAGTGCCAGCAGTGGGGAGAACACTGAAGCTTTCTTT
few	TRBV10-3	TRBD2	TRBJ2-5	CASSASGFTQETQYF	TGTGCCAGCAGTGCTAGCGGGTTCACACAAGAGACCCAGTACTTC
-	TRBV2	TRBD1	TRBJ1-2	CASWDRGENGYTF	TGTGCCAGCTGGGACAGGGGAGAGAATGGCTACACCTTC
-	TRBV30	-	TRBJ2-3	CAWSVRATDTQYF	TGTGCCTGGAGTGTACGGGCCACAGATACGCAGTATTTT
-	TRBV20-1	TRBD1	TRBJ1-3	CSARTGLSSGNTIYF	TGCAGTGCGAGGACAGGGTTAAGCTCTGGAAACACCATATATTTT
many	TRBV19	-	TRBJ1-1	CASSGQSNTEAFF	TGTGCCAGTAGTGGACAGTCGAACACTGAAGCTTTCTTT
few	TRBV19	-	TRBJ2-7	CASSVVPGRRIEQYF	TGTGCCAGTAGTGTAGTACCGGGACGACGCATCGAGCAGTACTTC
-	TRBV20-1	TRBD2	TRBJ2-3	CSARDVSGLAGGTDTQYF	TGCAGTGCTAGAGATGTATCGGGACTAGCGGGGGGGACAGATACGCAGTATTTT